These 7 T cell receptor beta chains were sequenced from one sample in a study of blood T cell repertoires in COVID-19. The data were produced by immunoSEQ multiplex PCR, yet TCRdb's version contains in-frame clones alone and is incomplete. Found here are about 120,000 clones, around 87% of them singletons; the top ten hold roughly 30%. Sequencing was carried out using peripheral blood. These TCRs come from a woman aged 70-85 years with acute or convalescent COVID-19.

V gene TRBV7-3 combines with J gene TRBJ2-1; D is ambiguous. Trimming stripped 2 bases from V and 0 bases from J, with 8 bases between. Germline V lookup: CDR1 SGHTA, CDR2 FQGTGA. CDR3 length: 15 residues. This CDR3 reads CASSLDWSSYNEQFF. The CDR3 nucleotides read TGTGCCAGCAGCTTAGACTGGAGCTCCTACAATGAGCAGTTCTTC.

The chain employs TRBV4-2 and TRBJ2-5, with D perhaps TRBD2 (6 bases). The CDR3 spans 15 residues. CDR1 is LGHNA and CDR2 is YNFKEQ in the germline V gene. The V gene lost 4 bases and the J gene lost 5 bases, with 17 bases spanning the gap. The CDR3 spells CASSPGELGRETQYF. DNA for the CDR3: TGTGCCAGCAGCCCGGGGGAACTAGGTCGGGAGACCCAGTACTTC.

The chain recombines TRBV28 with TRBJ1-2, with TRBD1 matching 11 bases. V lost 5 bases and J lost 2; bases outside the gene matches: 4. Germline CDR1 reads MDHEN; CDR2 reads SYDVKM. The CDR3 spans 15 residues. The DNA for the CDR3 is TGTGCCAGCAGTCATGGGGACAGGGGGAACTATGGCTACACCTTC. It specifies CASSHGDRGNYGYTF.

The rearrangement joins TRBV5-1 to TRBJ1-1; D is perhaps TRBD1 (5 bases). The germline V and J ends were trimmed by 2 bases and 2 bases, with 13 bases remaining between them. In germline, CDR1 is SGHRS, CDR2 YFSETQ. This CDR3 is built from 15 residues. CDR3 nucleotide sequence: TGCGCCAGCAGCTTTAAGGTAGGGGTAAACACTGAAGCTTTCTTT. This encodes CASSFKVGVNTEAFF.

CDR3 sequence (DNA): TGTGCCAGCAGCCAAGATGGGACTACCACAGATACGCAGTATTTT. It yields the protein CASSQDGTTTDTQYF. The J gene is TRBJ2-3, the V gene TRBV4-2, with 7 bases aligning to TRBD2. Germline CDR1 is LGHNA and CDR2 is YNFKEQ. Unmatched junction bases numbered 2, after V lost 0 bases and J lost 2 bases. The CDR3 has 15 residues.

The chain links TRBV10-3 to TRBJ1-2, with D perhaps matching TRBD1 (6 bases). With 10 bases removed from V and 2 bases from J, the gap between germline ends came to 11 bases. The CDR3 spans 12 residues. CDR1 and CDR2 (germline): ENHRY, SYGVKD. The CDR3 is CATYRENYGYTF. Written as DNA, the CDR3 is TGTGCCACTTACAGGGAAAACTATGGCTACACCTTC.

A few counts support this clone. The chain couples TRBV6-2 or TRBV6-3 to TRBJ2-7; 10 nucleotides match TRBD1. Germline loops: CDR1 MNHEY, CDR2 SVGEGT. Unmatched junction bases numbered 18, after V lost 2 bases and J lost 5 bases. This CDR3 has 19 residues. CDR3 loop: CASSYQLSTGTGARDEQYF. The CDR3 DNA follows: TGTGCCAGCAGTTACCAACTGTCTACCGGGACAGGGGCGAGGGACGAGCAGTACTTC.